This TCR beta chain emerged from a study of chemoradiotherapy in HPV16-positive cancers. The table came from immunoSEQ multiplex PCR; TCRdb's copy has only in-frame clones and leaves some out. The table has some 12,000 clones, 88% seen once. CDR3 length: 13 residues. The ends were cut back, 4 bases at V and 3 bases at J, with 8 bases in the middle. CDR1 and CDR2 from the germline V gene are MRHNA and SNTAGT. Over chemoradiotherapy, repertoires were sampled more than once. The source of this sequence is a human donor with HPV-associated anogenital cancer. The source was blood, collected from a patient who underwent chemoradiotherapy. V usage is TRBV6-4 and J usage is TRBJ2-3; possibly TRBD1 or TRBD2 for D (5 bases each). The CDR3 is CASSARETDTQYF. The CDR3 nucleotides read TGTGCCAGCAGTGCCAGGGAGACAGATACGCAGTATTTT.